The 32 T cell receptor beta chains below come from one sample, sequenced in a study of early T cells in non-severe SARS-CoV-2 infection. TCRdb reprocessed the 5' RACE reads via MiXCR and lists one record per CDR3 protein. The sample has some 96,000 distinct CDR3 sequences; 11% are singletons. The material was whole blood, obtained at baseline. These receptors all stem from an adult who was a healthcare worker with PCR-confirmed SARS-CoV-2 infection or an uninfected control (not recorded which).

This clonotype was recorded a few times. The chain couples TRBV20-1 to TRBJ2-1; 8 bases agree with TRBD1. Germline V CDR1 and CDR2: DFQATT, SNEGSKA (reference sequence). V was pared by 5 bases and J by 5 bases, with 11 bases of the junction left unmatched. The CDR3 consists of 15 residues. Written as DNA, the CDR3 is TGCAGTGCTCCAAACGCCCGGACAGGGCACAATGAGCAGTTCTTC. Its protein is CSAPNARTGHNEQFF.

This clonotype has ten or more counts. The chain combines TRBV7-6 with TRBJ2-2; tentatively, D is TRBD2 (6 bases). Germline assignment: CDR1 SGHVS and CDR2 FNYEAQ. The germline V and J ends were trimmed by 5 bases and 0 bases, with 10 bases remaining between them. The CDR3 has 15 residues. The CDR3 region is CASSPGLTNTGELFF. The CDR3 nucleotides are TGTGCCAGCAGCCCGGGACTTACGAACACCGGGGAGCTGTTTTTT. Full variable domain (missing parts from reference TRBV7-6 and TRBJ2-2): GAGVSQSPRYKVTKRGQDVALRCDPISGHVSLYWYRQALGQGPEFLTYFNYEAQQDKSGLPNDRFSAERPEGSISTLTIQRTEQRDSAMYRCASSPGLTNTGELFFGEGSRLTVL.

This clonotype was seen ten or more times. The chain has TRBV30 and TRBJ2-7; 12 bases are a match to TRBD2. Trimming cost V 3 bases and J 3 bases; bases outside gene matches: 3. Per the germline V gene, CDR1 is GTSNPN and CDR2 is SVGIG (reference sequence). The CDR3 is 14 amino acids. This CDR3 is CAWSLTSGSYEQYF. The CDR3 bases are TGTGCCTGGAGCCTGACTAGCGGGAGCTACGAGCAGTACTTC. Based on the CDR3 plus reference TRBV30 and TRBJ2-7, the full variable domain is SQTIHQWPATLVQPVGSPLSLECTVEGTSNPNLYWYRQAAGRGLQLLFYSVGIGQISSEVPQNLSASRPQDRQFILSSKKLLLSDSGFYLCAWSLTSGSYEQYFGPGTRLTVT.

This clonotype showed up many times. The chain employs TRBV29-1 and TRBJ2-5; D is undetermined. Germline CDR1 and CDR2: SQVTM and ANQGSEA. With 3 bases removed from V and 5 bases from J, the gap between germline ends came to 7 bases. CDR3 length: 11 amino acids. The CDR3 sequence: CSVDPGETQYF. The CDR3 region has the DNA TGCAGCGTTGATCCCGGGGAGACCCAGTACTTC.

This chain uses TRBV10-3 with TRBJ2-7; the D gene is possibly TRBD1 (7 bases). The CDR3 is 15 amino acids. Trimming removed 4 bases at V and 6 bases at J, with 19 bases between. CDR1 and CDR2 (germline): ENHRY, SYGVKD. CDR3 region: CAISGGGGTEGEQYF. The CDR3 region has the DNA TGTGCCATCAGTGGTGGAGGGGGCACGGAAGGCGAGCAGTACTTC.

Only a few counts were recorded for this clonotype. V gene TRBV10-3 combines with J gene TRBJ2-7; the match to TRBD2 covers 7 bases. This CDR3 spans 13 amino acids. The V gene's germline CDR1 is ENHRY and CDR2 SYGVKD. The V segment lost 10 bases and the J segment 3 bases; nucleotides outside the gene matches: 9. Here the CDR3 reads CATFTGRDYEQYF. For the CDR3, the DNA is TGTGCCACCTTTACGGGGAGGGACTACGAGCAGTACTTC.

This clonotype came up a few times. V is TRBV29-1 and J is TRBJ1-2; D is unclear. The length of the CDR3 is 12 residues. CDR1 is SQVTM, CDR2 ANQGSEA, per germline. The V end was cut by 4 bases, the J end by 1 base, with 7 bases between. The CDR3 spells CSVGDNNYGYTF. DNA for the CDR3: TGCAGCGTTGGTGACAATAACTATGGCTACACCTTC.

The chain has TRBV7-9 and TRBJ2-1; TRBD1 might be the D (6 bases). From germline, CDR1 is SEHNR and CDR2 FQNEAQ (reference sequence). V lost 1 base and J lost 8, with 12 bases in between. This CDR3 comprises 14 residues. For the CDR3, the DNA is TGTGCCAGCAGCTTAGGGACAGTGTGGGATGAGCAGTTCTTC. Its protein is CASSLGTVWDEQFF.

A few counts support this clonotype. The CDR3 here is CASSWDRAADTQYF. The CDR3 coding sequence is TGTGCCAGCAGCTGGGACAGGGCGGCAGATACGCAGTATTTT. This chain links TRBV5-6 with TRBJ2-3, with 9 bases that match TRBD1. The CDR3 is made up of 14 amino acids. With 3 bases clipped from V and 4 bases from J, the junction kept 3 bases outside the gene matches. Germline loops: CDR1 SGHDT, CDR2 YYEEEE.

This clonotype came up a few times. CDR3 residues: CAISDTATGANVLTF. In DNA form, the CDR3 reads TGTGCCATCAGTGACACGGCAACTGGGGCCAACGTCCTGACTTTC. This chain uses TRBV10-3 with TRBJ2-6; D call uncertain. V was cut by 3 bases and J by 2 bases, with 8 bases left in between. Looked up from germline, CDR1 is ENHRY and CDR2 is SYGVKD. The length of the CDR3 is 15 residues.

This clonotype showed up many times. The chain employs TRBV20-1 and TRBJ1-6; maybe TRBD1 (5 bases). The CDR3 runs 19 residues. Trimming removed 0 bases from V and 5 bases from J, with 23 bases in between. Germline V gene lookup returns CDR1 DFQATT and CDR2 SNEGSKA (reference sequence). The CDR3 loop reads CSARDLRGRGGLNNSPLHF. The CDR3 DNA reads TGCAGTGCTAGAGATCTTAGGGGTAGGGGTGGGTTAAATAATTCACCCCTCCACTTT.

This clonotype was found a few times. The rearrangement links TRBV20-1 to TRBJ2-1, with TRBD2 matching 12 bases. The CDR3 runs to 15 residues. V was pared by 5 bases and J by 5 bases, with 7 bases of the junction left unmatched. Germline assignment: CDR1 DFQATT and CDR2 SNEGSKA (reference sequence). CDR3 in amino acids: CSAERLAGVDNEQFF. Written as DNA, the CDR3 is TGCAGTGCTGAACGACTAGCGGGAGTTGACAATGAGCAGTTCTTC.

The chain combines TRBV5-4 with TRBJ1-2; 9 nucleotides line up with TRBD1. J gave up 1 base and V 0 bases, and 1 base lay outside the gene matches. This CDR3 is built from 15 residues. Germline values: CDR1 SGHNT, CDR2 YYREEE (reference sequence). The CDR3: CASSLGQGVNYGYTF. In DNA, the CDR3 is TGTGCCAGCAGCTTGGGACAGGGGGTTAACTATGGCTACACCTTC.

Notes on this clonotype: The junction departs from germline at one end; a sequencing error may be responsible. The rearrangement uses TRBV7-3 and TRBJ1-1; D ambiguous. The CDR3 is 10 residues long. Germline CDR1 reads SGHTA; CDR2 reads FQGTGA. The CDR3 sequence is CACSPELAFF. The CDR3, as DNA: TGTGCCTGCAGCCCCGAATTAGCTTTCTTT.

J is TRBJ2-6 and V is TRBV10-3; 10 nucleotides agree with TRBD1. This CDR3 comprises 17 residues. V lost 8 bases and J lost 0; bases outside the gene matches: 7. Germline V lookup: CDR1 ENHRY, CDR2 SYGVKD. This chain's CDR3 is CAIGGTGELSGANVLTF. For the CDR3, the DNA is TGTGCCATCGGAGGGACAGGGGAGCTCTCTGGGGCCAACGTCCTGACTTTC.

This clonotype was counted many times. The chain has TRBV12-3 or TRBV12-4 and TRBJ1-1, with D unresolved. This CDR3 has 13 residues. Trimming shortened V by 4 bases and J by 4 bases, and 10 bases separated the two germline ends. The CDR3 loop is CASSWGDITEAFF. In nucleotides, the CDR3 is TGTGCCAGCAGTTGGGGAGATATCACTGAAGCTTTCTTT.

This clonotype was seen more than once but under ten times. The chain combines TRBV19 with TRBJ1-1; the D is unclear. The CDR3 runs 13 residues. Trimming took off 6 bases at V and 1 base at J, with 9 bases between the two ends. In germline, CDR1 is LNHDA, CDR2 SQIVND (reference sequence). In DNA, the CDR3 is TGTGCCAGTAGCAGGCAGGAGAACACTGAAGCTTTCTTT. It translates to CASSRQENTEAFF.

This clonotype came up a few times. The chain couples TRBV5-1 to TRBJ2-7; no clear D gene. Trimming left V 0 bases short and J 5 bases short, with 9 bases between. This CDR3 region has 13 residues. The germline V gene has CDR1 SGHRS and CDR2 YFSETQ. CDR3 DNA: TGCGCCAGCAGCTTGGGGTATCAAGACGAGCAGTACTTC. Residues: CASSLGYQDEQYF.

This clonotype was seen repeatedly, ten times or more. The chain links TRBV12-5 to TRBJ2-3; 7 bases match TRBD1. V gave up 6 bases and J gave up 9 bases; unmatched junction bases: 9. Germline assignment: CDR1 LGHNT and CDR2 FRNRAP. This CDR3 contains 13 residues. Here the CDR3 reads CASGRTGVETQYF. In DNA, the CDR3 is TGTGCTAGTGGACGGACAGGTGTAGAGACGCAGTATTTT. The whole variable domain, remainder taken from reference TRBV12-5 and TRBJ2-3, is DARVTQTPRHKVTEMGQEVTMRCQPILGHNTVFWYRQTMMQGLELLAYFRNRAPLDDSGMPKDRFSAEMPDATLATLKIQPSEPRDSAVYFCASGRTGVETQYFGPGTRLTVL.

The chain carries TRBV10-3 and TRBJ2-4, with 12 bases matching TRBD1. In germline, CDR1 is ENHRY, CDR2 SYGVKD. The junction had 0 bases not matched to a gene; V was cut back by 6 bases and J by 6 bases. This CDR3 spans 13 amino acids. The CDR3 spells CAIRGQGANIQYF. The CDR3 bases are TGTGCCATCAGGGGACAGGGGGCAAACATTCAGTACTTC.

This clonotype was seen many times. V and J are TRBV5-1 and TRBJ1-5; D is possibly TRBD1 (5 bases). Trimming cost V 0 bases and J 7 bases, with 8 bases left between them. CDR3 length equals 13 residues. From germline, CDR1 is SGHRS and CDR2 YFSETQ. CDR3 in amino acids: CASSLAGGQPQHF. CDR3 in DNA: TGCGCCAGCAGCTTGGCCGGGGGGCAGCCCCAGCATTTT.

The chain employs TRBV7-2 and TRBJ1-3; 7 bases line up with TRBD1. This CDR3 is 16 amino acids long. Trimming at V came to 5 bases and at J to 0 bases, leaving 7 bases not matched to a gene. Germline values: CDR1 SGHTA, CDR2 FQGNSA. CDR3 sequence: CASSPGQAGSGNTIYF. Here the CDR3 DNA reads TGTGCCAGCAGCCCCGGACAGGCGGGCTCTGGAAACACCATATATTTT.

This clonotype was recorded a few times. The V call is TRBV6-2 or TRBV6-3, the J call TRBJ2-2, with D unresolved. The CDR3 consists of 13 residues. From germline, CDR1 is MNHEY and CDR2 SVGEGT. Trimming took 0 bases from V and 1 from J, leaving 0 bases between them. The CDR3 sequence is CASSYSNTGELFF. CDR3 nucleotide sequence: TGTGCCAGCAGTTACTCGAACACCGGGGAGCTGTTTTTT.

This clonotype was picked up a small number of times. CDR3 bases: TGTGCCAGCAGTGTCCCGGGGGGCCGTACAGATACGCAGTATTTT. Residues: CASSVPGGRTDTQYF. This sequence joins TRBV6-1 and TRBJ2-3; possible D gene TRBD2, 7 bases. The CDR3 extends over 15 amino acids. Germline loops: CDR1 MNHNS, CDR2 SASEGT. V was trimmed by 4 bases and J by 3 bases, leaving 14 bases between them.

V usage is TRBV29-1 and J usage is TRBJ2-5; TRBD1 matches at 7 bases. V shed 6 bases, J shed 1 base, and the junction held 11 bases outside the gene matches. CDR3 length: 15 amino acids. Germline-derived CDR1 and CDR2 are SQVTM and ANQGSEA. The CDR3 loop is CSVGVSGGSQETQYF. In DNA form, the CDR3 reads TGCAGCGTGGGGGTTTCAGGGGGAAGCCAAGAGACCCAGTACTTC.

This clonotype appeared a few times. The J gene is TRBJ2-6, the V gene TRBV20-1, with 8 bases matching TRBD2. Germline V gives CDR1 DFQATT, CDR2 SNEGSKA (reference sequence). The length of the CDR3 is 18 residues. The junction had 7 bases not matched to a gene; V was cut back by 0 bases and J by 0 bases. The CDR3 loop reads CSARDRTSHGSGANVLTF. Written as DNA, the CDR3 is TGCAGTGCTAGAGATCGGACTAGCCATGGCTCTGGGGCCAACGTCCTGACTTTC.

This clonotype has ten or more counts. The rearrangement uses TRBV5-1 and TRBJ2-1; TRBD1 matches 7 bases. V lost 4 bases, J lost 8 bases, and 6 bases stayed unmatched. The CDR3 totals 13 residues. Per the germline V gene, CDR1 is SGHRS and CDR2 is YFSETQ. CDR3 residues: CASSDPGGDEQFF. In nucleotides, the CDR3 is TGCGCCAGCAGCGACCCAGGGGGAGATGAGCAGTTCTTC.

This clonotype was detected only a few times. J is TRBJ2-1 and V is TRBV12-3 or TRBV12-4; TRBD2 is a possible D gene (5 bases). V gave up 1 base and J gave up 7 bases, with 14 bases separating them. The CDR3 loop spans 15 amino acids. The CDR3 nucleotides are TGTGCCAGCAGTTTAGTCGTAGCTAGCAAAAATGAGCAGTTCTTC. Protein: CASSLVVASKNEQFF.

In its sample, this clonotype was seen a few times. J is TRBJ1-2 and V is TRBV12-3 or TRBV12-4; 8 bases line up with TRBD1. The J segment lost 4 bases and the V segment lost 5 bases, leaving 6 bases of the junction unmatched. This CDR3 contains 14 residues. This CDR3 reads CASSMTGEGYGYTF. CDR3 bases: TGTGCCAGCAGTATGACAGGGGAGGGCTATGGCTACACCTTC.

The chain uses TRBV12-3 or TRBV12-4 and TRBJ2-1, with D perhaps assigned TRBD1 or TRBD2 (6 bases each). The CDR3 runs to 15 residues. V was pared by 1 base and J by 12 bases, with 19 bases between. CDR3 DNA sequence: TGTGCCAGCAGTTTAGTCGGAGGGGACACCGGCCGGCAGTTCTTC. It codes for CASSLVGGDTGRQFF.

This clonotype was counted only a few times. J is TRBJ2-3 and V is TRBV11-2, with unresolved D. The CDR3 contains 13 residues. The germline V gene encodes CDR1 SGHAT and CDR2 FQNNGV. The V end was cut by 2 bases, the J end by 4 bases, with 7 bases between. This chain's CDR3 is CASSLFGSDTQYF. DNA of the CDR3: TGTGCCAGCAGCTTATTCGGCTCAGATACGCAGTATTTT.

This clonotype appeared a few times. The V and J genes are TRBV11-2 and TRBJ2-5, with a weak D call TRBD1 (5 bases). V lost 0 bases and J lost 3, with 11 bases in between. The germline gives CDR1 SGHAT, CDR2 FQNNGV. The CDR3 is 15 residues long. The CDR3 spells CASSLDRAREETQYF. Written as DNA, the CDR3 is TGTGCCAGCAGCTTAGATAGGGCCAGGGAAGAGACCCAGTACTTC.